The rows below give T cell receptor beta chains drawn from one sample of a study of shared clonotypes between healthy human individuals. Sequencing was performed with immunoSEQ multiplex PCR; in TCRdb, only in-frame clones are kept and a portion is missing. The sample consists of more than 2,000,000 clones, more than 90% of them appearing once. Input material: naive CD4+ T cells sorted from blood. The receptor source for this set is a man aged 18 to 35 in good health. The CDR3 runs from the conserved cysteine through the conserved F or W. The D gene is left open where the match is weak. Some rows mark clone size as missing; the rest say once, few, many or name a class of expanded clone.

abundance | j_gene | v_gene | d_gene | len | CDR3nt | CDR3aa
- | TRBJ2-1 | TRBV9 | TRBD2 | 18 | TGTGCCAGCAGCGTAGGAATGACTAGCGGGAGGTACTACAATGAGCAGTTCTTC | CASSVGMTSGRYYNEQFF
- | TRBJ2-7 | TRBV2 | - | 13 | TGTGCCAGCACCCAGGGCCCCTCCTACGAGCAGTACTTC | CASTQGPSYEQYF
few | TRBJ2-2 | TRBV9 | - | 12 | TGTGCCAGCAGCGTAGAGGCCGGGGAGCTGTTTTTT | CASSVEAGELFF
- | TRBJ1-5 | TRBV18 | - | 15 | TGTGCCAGCTCACCCCAAGGCTCAAGCAATCAGCCCCAGCATTTT | CASSPQGSSNQPQHF
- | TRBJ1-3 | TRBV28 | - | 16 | TGTGCCAGCAGCCCCTCGGGACTGAGCTCTGGAAACACCATATATTTT | CASSPSGLSSGNTIYF
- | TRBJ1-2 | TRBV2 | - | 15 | TGTGCCAGCAGCGACCCGAACCCTGGGAACTATGGCTACACCTTC | CASSDPNPGNYGYTF
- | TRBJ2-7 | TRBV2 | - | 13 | TGTGCCAGCAGCCGGGCTAGCCCGAGGGAGCAGTACTTC | CASSRASPREQYF
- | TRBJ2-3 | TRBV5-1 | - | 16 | TGCGCCAGCAGCTTGGCACAGACTCTTAGCACAGATACGCAGTATTTT | CASSLAQTLSTDTQYF
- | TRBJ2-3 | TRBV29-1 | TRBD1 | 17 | TGCAGCGTTGACCGATTAGGGACAGGGGCTAGCACAGATACGCAGTATTTT | CSVDRLGTGASTDTQYF
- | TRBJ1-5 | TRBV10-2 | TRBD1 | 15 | TGCGCCAGCAGTTTAGGAGGGACAGGGTATCAGCCCCAGCATTTT | CASSLGGTGYQPQHF
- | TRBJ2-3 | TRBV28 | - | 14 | TGTGCCAGCAGTTTATGGCAGGTCACAGATACGCAGTATTTT | CASSLWQVTDTQYF
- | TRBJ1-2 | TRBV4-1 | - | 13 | TGCGCCAGCAGCCCCCCTGGGGGCGGTGGCTACACCTTC | CASSPPGGGGYTF
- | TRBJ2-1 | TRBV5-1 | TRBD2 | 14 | TGCGCCAGCAGCGTGACTAGCGGGACGAATGAGCAGTTCTTC | CASSVTSGTNEQFF
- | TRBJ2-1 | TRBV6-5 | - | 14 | TGTGCCAGCAGTTACTCTGTGGGCAGCAATGAGCAGTTCTTC | CASSYSVGSNEQFF
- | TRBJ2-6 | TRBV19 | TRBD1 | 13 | TGTGCCAGTACAGGACAGGGGACCAACGTCCTGACTTTC | CASTGQGTNVLTF
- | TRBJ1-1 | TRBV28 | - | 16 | TGTGCCAGCAGCGGGGAGGGATTAGGGGAATACACTGAAGCTTTCTTT | CASSGEGLGEYTEAFF